The sequence of this TCR beta chain was determined in a study of beta chain features in type 1 diabetes. Each donor gave one heparinised blood draw averaging approximately 100 mL. Purity exceeded 95% in all sorted populations. The germline gives CDR1 MGHRA, CDR2 YSYEKL. The CDR3 has 14 amino acids. Trimming removed 3 bases from V and 8 bases from J, with 13 bases in between. Expressed TCRB transcripts were sequenced after all isolated RNA was converted to cDNA. Repertoires were generated with immunoSEQ multiplex PCR, while TCRdb's copy carries only in-frame clones and drops some. Of 250,000 to 350,000 clones detected, about 15% appear once; the ten largest clones hold 0.015% to 0.017%. In the case of this clone: Its specificity is unknown.

Regarding the study as a whole: Within patients, naive, central memory and Treg TCRB repertoires seemed more similar than within healthy donors. Researchers report that Type 1 diabetes patients had moderately but significantly shorter TCRB CDR3s across all four CD4+ subsets.

This clonotype was obtained from a man between 18 and 35 years old with type 1 diabetes. Sequenced input: naive CD4+ T cells from blood. The chain recombines TRBV4-1 with TRBJ2-2; D call uncertain. CDR3 protein: CASSHFHSLGELFF. The CDR3 DNA is TGCGCCAGCAGCCACTTTCACTCCCTAGGGGAGCTGTTTTTT.